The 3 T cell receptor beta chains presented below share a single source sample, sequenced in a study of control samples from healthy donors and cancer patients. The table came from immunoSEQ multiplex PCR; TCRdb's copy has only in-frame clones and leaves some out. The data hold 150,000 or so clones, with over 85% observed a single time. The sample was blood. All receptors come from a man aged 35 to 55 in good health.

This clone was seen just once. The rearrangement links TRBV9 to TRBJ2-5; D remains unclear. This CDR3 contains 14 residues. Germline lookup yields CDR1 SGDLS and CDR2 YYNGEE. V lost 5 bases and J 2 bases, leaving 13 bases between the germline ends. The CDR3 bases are TGTGCCAGCAGTAGGGCAGTAACGCAAGAGACCCAGTACTTC. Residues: CASSRAVTQETQYF.

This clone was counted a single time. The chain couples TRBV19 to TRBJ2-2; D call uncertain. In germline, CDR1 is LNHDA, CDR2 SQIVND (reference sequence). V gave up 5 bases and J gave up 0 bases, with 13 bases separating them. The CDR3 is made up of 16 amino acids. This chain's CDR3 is CASSHTTRTNTGELFF. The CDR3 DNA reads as TGTGCCAGTAGTCATACGACAAGAACGAACACCGGGGAGCTGTTTTTT.

Written as DNA, the CDR3 is TGTGCCTGGAGGCGACCCGGGTCTCTGGACACTGAAGCTTTCTTT. Amino acids: CAWRRPGSLDTEAFF. The chain recombines TRBV30 with TRBJ1-1; the D is unclear. The germline V gene has CDR1 GTSNPN and CDR2 SVGIG (reference sequence). Trimming removed 3 bases at V and 3 bases at J, with 17 bases between. The CDR3 length is 15 residues.